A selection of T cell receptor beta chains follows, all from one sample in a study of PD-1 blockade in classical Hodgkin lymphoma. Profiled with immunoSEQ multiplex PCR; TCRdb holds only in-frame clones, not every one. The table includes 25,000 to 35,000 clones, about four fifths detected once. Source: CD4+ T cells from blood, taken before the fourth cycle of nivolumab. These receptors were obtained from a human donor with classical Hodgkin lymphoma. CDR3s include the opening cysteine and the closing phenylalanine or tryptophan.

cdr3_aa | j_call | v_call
CASSLSAQGFGKTQYF | TRBJ2-5 | TRBV27
CASSGTGYNEQFF | TRBJ2-1 | TRBV5-1
CASSLRRDKHQETQYF | TRBJ2-5 | TRBV5-1
CASIRRQPQHF | TRBJ1-5 | TRBV6-4
CASHPTLAIQETQYF | TRBJ2-5 | TRBV6-1
CASSFSTLQETQYF | TRBJ2-5 | TRBV7-9
CASSESGVASNTEAFF | TRBJ1-1 | TRBV6-6
CSARVNTEAFF | TRBJ1-1 | TRBV20-1
CATPEGSPAGELFF | TRBJ2-2 | TRBV18
CASSLGPLGTQYF | TRBJ2-5 | TRBV5-1
CASSELSAGARGPNTGELFF | TRBJ2-2 | TRBV6-1
CASSLAQGLYEQYF | TRBJ2-7 | TRBV13
CASSATGTGNEKLFF | TRBJ1-4 | TRBV5-1
CASSLVSGANVLTF | TRBJ2-6 | TRBV7-8